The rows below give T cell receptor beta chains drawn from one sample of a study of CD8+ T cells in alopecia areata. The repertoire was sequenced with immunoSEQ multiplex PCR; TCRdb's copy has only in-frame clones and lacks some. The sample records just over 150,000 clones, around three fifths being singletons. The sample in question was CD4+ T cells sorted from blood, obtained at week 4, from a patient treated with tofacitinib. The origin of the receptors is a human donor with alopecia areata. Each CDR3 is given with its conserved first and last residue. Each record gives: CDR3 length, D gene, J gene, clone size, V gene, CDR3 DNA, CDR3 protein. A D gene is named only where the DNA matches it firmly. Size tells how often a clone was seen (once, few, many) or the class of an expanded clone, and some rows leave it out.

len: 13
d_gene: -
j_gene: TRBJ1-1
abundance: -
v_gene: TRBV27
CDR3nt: TGTGCCAGCAGTCACCGGGATCCAATTAAAGCTTTCTTT
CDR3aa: CASSHRDPIKAFF

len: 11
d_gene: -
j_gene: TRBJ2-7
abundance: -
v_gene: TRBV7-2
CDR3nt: TGTGCCAGCAGCGAGATCTACGAGCAGTACTTC
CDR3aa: CASSEIYEQYF

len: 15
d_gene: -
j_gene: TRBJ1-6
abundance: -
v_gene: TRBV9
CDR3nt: TGTGCCAGCAGCGTAGGGGCGAGCTATAATTCACCCCTCCACTTT
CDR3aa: CASSVGASYNSPLHF

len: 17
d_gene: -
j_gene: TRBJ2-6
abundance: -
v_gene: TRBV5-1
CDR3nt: TGCGCCAGCAGCTTAGGAGACCTTGTCTCTGGGGCCAACGTCCTGACTTTC
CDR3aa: CASSLGDLVSGANVLTF

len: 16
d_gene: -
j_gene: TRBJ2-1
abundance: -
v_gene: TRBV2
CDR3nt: TGTGCCAGCAGTGAGAGGAGGCAGGGTTCCTACAATGAGCAGTTCTTC
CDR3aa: CASSERRQGSYNEQFF

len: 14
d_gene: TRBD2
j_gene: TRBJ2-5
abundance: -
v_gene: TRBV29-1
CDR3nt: TGCAGCGGAGCGACTAGCGGCTATGGGGAGACCCAGTACTTC
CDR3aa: CSGATSGYGETQYF

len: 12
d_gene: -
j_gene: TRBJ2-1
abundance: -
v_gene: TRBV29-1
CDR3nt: TGCAGCGTTGTGAGGAGCTACAATGAGCAGTTCTTC
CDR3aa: CSVVRSYNEQFF

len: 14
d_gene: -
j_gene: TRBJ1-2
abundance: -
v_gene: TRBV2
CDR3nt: TGTGCCAGCAGTGAGGATGGGGGGAACTATGGCTACACCTTC
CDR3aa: CASSEDGGNYGYTF

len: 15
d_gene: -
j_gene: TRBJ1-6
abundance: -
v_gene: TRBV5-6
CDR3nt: TGTGCCAGCAGCGGCGAAGGGACACAAGATTCACCCCTCCACTTT
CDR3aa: CASSGEGTQDSPLHF

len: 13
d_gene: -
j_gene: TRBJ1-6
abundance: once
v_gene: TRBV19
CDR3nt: TGTGCCAGCGGGGACGGATATAATTCACCCCTCCACTTT
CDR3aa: CASGDGYNSPLHF

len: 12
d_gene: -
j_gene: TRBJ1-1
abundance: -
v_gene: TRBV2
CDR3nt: TGTGCCAGCATTGGAGGGGGCACTGAAGCTTTCTTT
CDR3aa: CASIGGGTEAFF

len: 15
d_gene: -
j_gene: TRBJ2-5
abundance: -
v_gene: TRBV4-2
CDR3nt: TGTGCCAGCAGCCAAGCCTCAAGGGACAAGGAGACCCAGTACTTC
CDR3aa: CASSQASRDKETQYF

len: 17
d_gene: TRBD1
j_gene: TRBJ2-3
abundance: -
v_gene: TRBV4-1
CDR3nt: TGCGCCAGCAGCCCATCGTTGACGACAGGGCTTACAGATACGCAGTATTTT
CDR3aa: CASSPSLTTGLTDTQYF

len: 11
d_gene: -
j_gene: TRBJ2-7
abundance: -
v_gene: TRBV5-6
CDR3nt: TGTGCCAGCAGCCGTGAGTACGAGCAGTACTTC
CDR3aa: CASSREYEQYF

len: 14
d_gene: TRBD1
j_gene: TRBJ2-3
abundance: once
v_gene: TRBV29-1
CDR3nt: TGCAGCGTTGTAGGACAGGGCAGCACAGATACGCAGTATTTT
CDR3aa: CSVVGQGSTDTQYF

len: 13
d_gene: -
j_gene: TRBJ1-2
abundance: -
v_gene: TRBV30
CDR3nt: TGTGCCTGGAGCGAACAGGCGAACTATGGCTACACCTTC
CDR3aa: CAWSEQANYGYTF

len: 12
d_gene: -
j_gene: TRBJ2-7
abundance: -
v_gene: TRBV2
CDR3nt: TGTGCCAGCAGTGGGCCCTCCTACGAGCAGTACTTC
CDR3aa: CASSGPSYEQYF

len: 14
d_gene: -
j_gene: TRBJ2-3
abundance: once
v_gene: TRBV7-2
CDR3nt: TGTGCCAGCAGCATAGGTGACAGAGCAGATACGCAGTATTTT
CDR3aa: CASSIGDRADTQYF

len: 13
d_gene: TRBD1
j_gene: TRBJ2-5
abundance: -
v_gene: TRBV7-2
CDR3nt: TGTGCCAGCAGCCTGGACAGGGCGGGGACCCAGTACTTC
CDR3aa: CASSLDRAGTQYF

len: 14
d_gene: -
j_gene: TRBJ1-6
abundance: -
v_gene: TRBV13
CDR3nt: TGTGCCAGCAGCTTAGGGAGGCTTAATTCACCCCTCCACTTT
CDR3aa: CASSLGRLNSPLHF

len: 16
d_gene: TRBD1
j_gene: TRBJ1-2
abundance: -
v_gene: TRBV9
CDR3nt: TGTGCCAGCAGCGTAGAAATCCGGGGACAGGGGAATGGCTACACCTTC
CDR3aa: CASSVEIRGQGNGYTF

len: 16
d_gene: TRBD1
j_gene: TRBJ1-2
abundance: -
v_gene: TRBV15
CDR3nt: TGTGCCACCAGCGTAACCGGGACAGGGAATAACTATGGCTACACCTTC
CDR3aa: CATSVTGTGNNYGYTF

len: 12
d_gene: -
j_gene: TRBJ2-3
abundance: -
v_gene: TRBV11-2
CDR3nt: TGTGCCAGCAGCTTAGCGCCAGATACGCAGTATTTT
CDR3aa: CASSLAPDTQYF

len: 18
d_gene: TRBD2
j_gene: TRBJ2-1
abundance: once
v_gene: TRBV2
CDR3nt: TGTGCCAGCAGTGAAGCGCTTCGTGGACTAGCGGTCTACAATGAGCAGTTCTTC
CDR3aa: CASSEALRGLAVYNEQFF

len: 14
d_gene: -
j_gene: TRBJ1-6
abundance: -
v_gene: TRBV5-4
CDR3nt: TGTGCCAGCAGCTTGGGAACCTATAATTCACCCCTCCACTTT
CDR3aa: CASSLGTYNSPLHF

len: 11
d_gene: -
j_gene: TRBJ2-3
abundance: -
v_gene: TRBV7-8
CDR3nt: TGTGCCAGCAGCCGCTTAGATACGCAGTATTTT
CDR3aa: CASSRLDTQYF

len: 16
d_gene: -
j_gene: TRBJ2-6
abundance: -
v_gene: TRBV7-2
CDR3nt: TGTGCCAGCAGCTTGGCGGTGGTCTCTGGGGCCAACGTCCTGACTTTC
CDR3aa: CASSLAVVSGANVLTF

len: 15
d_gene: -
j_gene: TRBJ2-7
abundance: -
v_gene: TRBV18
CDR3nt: TGTGCCAGCTCACCACAGGGGCAAGCCTTCTACGAGCAGTACTTC
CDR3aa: CASSPQGQAFYEQYF

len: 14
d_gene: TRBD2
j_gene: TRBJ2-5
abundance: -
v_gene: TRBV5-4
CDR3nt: TGTGCCAGCAGCTTCGGGGGGGCCCGGGAGACCCAGTACTTC
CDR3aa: CASSFGGARETQYF

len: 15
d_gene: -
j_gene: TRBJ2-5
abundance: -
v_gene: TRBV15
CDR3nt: TGTGCCACCAGCAGATTGAGGGGGGTCCAAGAGACCCAGTACTTC
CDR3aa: CATSRLRGVQETQYF

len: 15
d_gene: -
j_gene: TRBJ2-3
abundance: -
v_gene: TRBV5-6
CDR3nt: TGTGCCAGCAGCCTACCAGCGACTAGCACAGATACGCAGTATTTT
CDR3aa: CASSLPATSTDTQYF

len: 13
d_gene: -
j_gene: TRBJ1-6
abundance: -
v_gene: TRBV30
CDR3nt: TGTGCCTGGACCGGGACGGTGAATTCACCCCTCCACTTT
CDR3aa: CAWTGTVNSPLHF

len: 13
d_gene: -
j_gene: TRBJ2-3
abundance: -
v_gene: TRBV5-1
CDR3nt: TGCGCCAGCAGCTTGGACAGCGCAGATACGCAGTATTTT
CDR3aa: CASSLDSADTQYF

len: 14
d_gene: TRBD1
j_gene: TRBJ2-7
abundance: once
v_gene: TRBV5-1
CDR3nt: TGCGCCAGCAGCCAAAGGACAGGGGCCCACGAGCAGTACTTC
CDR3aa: CASSQRTGAHEQYF

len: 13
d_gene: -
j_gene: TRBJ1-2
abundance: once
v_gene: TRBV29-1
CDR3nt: TGCAGCGTTGTAGTGGGGGTTGACTATGGCTACACCTTC
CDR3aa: CSVVVGVDYGYTF

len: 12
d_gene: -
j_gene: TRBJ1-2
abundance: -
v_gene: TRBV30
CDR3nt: TGTGCCTGGAGTGAAACTGCTACCGGCTACACCTTC
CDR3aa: CAWSETATGYTF

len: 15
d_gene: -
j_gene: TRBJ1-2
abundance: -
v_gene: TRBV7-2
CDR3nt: TGTGCCAGCAGCTTAGCAGAAAGGGGAGCCTATGGCTACACCTTC
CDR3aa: CASSLAERGAYGYTF

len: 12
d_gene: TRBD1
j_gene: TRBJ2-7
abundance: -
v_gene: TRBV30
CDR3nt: TGTGCCTGGACGGACAGGGGGGGAGAGCAGTACTTC
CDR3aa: CAWTDRGGEQYF

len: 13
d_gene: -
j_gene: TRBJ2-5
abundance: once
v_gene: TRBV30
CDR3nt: TGTGCCTGGAGTGGGCAGTTCGGGGAGACCCAGTACTTC
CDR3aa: CAWSGQFGETQYF

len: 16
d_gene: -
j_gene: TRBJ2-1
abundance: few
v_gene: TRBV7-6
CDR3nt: TGTGCCAGCAGCTTAGATCCCGGGACGGCGATAAATGAGCAGTTCTTC
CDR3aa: CASSLDPGTAINEQFF

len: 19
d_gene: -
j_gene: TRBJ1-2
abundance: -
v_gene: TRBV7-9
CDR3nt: TGTGCCAGCAGCTTAAGGCGTCCTGGGTCCTCGACGCTAGACTATGGCTACACCTTC
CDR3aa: CASSLRRPGSSTLDYGYTF

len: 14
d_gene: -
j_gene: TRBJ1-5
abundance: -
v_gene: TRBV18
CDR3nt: TGTGCCAGCTCACCAGGACAGACCAATCAGCCCCAGCATTTT
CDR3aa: CASSPGQTNQPQHF

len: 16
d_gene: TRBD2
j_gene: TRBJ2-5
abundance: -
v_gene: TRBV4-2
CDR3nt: TGTGCCAGCAGCCAAGATGGAGTAGCGGGGGAAGAGACCCAGTACTTC
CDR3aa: CASSQDGVAGEETQYF

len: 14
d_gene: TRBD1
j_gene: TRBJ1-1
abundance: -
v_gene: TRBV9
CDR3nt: TGTGCCAGCGGGGCAGGGGGTAGGAACACTGAAGCTTTCTTT
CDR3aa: CASGAGGRNTEAFF

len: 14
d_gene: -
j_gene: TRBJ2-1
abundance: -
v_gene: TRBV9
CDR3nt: TGTGCCAGCAGCGTATACCCGGAAGGGGGTGAGCAGTTCTTC
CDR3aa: CASSVYPEGGEQFF

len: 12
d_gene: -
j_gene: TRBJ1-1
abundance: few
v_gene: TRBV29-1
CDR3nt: TGCAGCGTTTCCCGGGACGCCTATGAAGCTTTCTTT
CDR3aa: CSVSRDAYEAFF